The present entry profiles one T cell receptor beta chain with its context. What it binds is unknown. The repertoire was sequenced with immunoSEQ multiplex PCR; TCRdb's copy has only in-frame clones and lacks some. This table has 2,100,000 or so clones, 95% appearing once. The data originate from a study of shared clonotypes between healthy human individuals. About the research overall: The cohort comprised two women and a few men. Their ages spanned 18 to 49 years.

Germline assignment: CDR1 SGHAT and CDR2 FQNNGV. The V end was cut by 5 bases, the J end by 0 bases, with 17 bases between. The CDR3 extends over 17 amino acids. Study observations and caveats: Clonotype sharing among the donors was expected to vary with sequencing depth.

This chain uses TRBV11-2 with TRBJ2-1; a possible D gene is TRBD2 (6 bases). Input material: naive CD4+ T cells sorted from blood. The sample's subset: CD45RA+ positively selected. The TCR sequence derives from a man aged 18 to 35 in good health. The CDR3 sequence is CASSDPTSPSSYNEQFF. The DNA for the CDR3 is TGTGCCAGCAGCGACCCCACTAGCCCAAGCTCCTACAATGAGCAGTTCTTC.